A single sample gave rise to the 14 T cell receptor beta chains below, sequenced in a study of blood T cell repertoires in COVID-19. Sequencing used immunoSEQ multiplex PCR; TCRdb keeps in-frame clones, though not all of them. The repertoire holds around 55,000 clones, with roughly 80% as singletons. The sample was peripheral blood. These receptor sequences come from a human donor in a cohort sampled during active or convalescent COVID-19.

The rearrangement joins TRBV7-3 to TRBJ2-1, with 10 bases lining up with TRBD2. Germline values: CDR1 SGHTA, CDR2 FQGTGA. The V and J ends lost 5 bases and 3 bases, in that order; junction bases with no gene match: 7. This CDR3 is built from 16 residues. CDR3 DNA: TGTGCCAGCAGCCCCTGGCTAGCGGGGGACTACAATGAGCAGTTCTTC. Protein product: CASSPWLAGDYNEQFF.

The chain joins TRBV18 to TRBJ2-7; TRBD1 agrees at 10 bases. Unmatched junction bases numbered 8, after V lost 3 bases and J lost 9 bases. This CDR3 contains 14 residues. Germline lookup yields CDR1 KGHSH and CDR2 LQKENI. CDR3: CASSPGGQGLGQYF. CDR3 bases: TGTGCCAGCTCACCCGGGGGACAGGGGCTTGGGCAGTACTTC. The entire variable domain, with the rest obtained from reference TRBV18 and TRBJ2-7, is as follows: NAGVMQNPRHLVRRRGQEARLRCSPMKGHSHVYWYRQLPEEGLKFMVYLQKENIIDESGMPKERFSAEFPKEGPSILRIQQVVRGDSAAYFCASSPGGQGLGQYFGPGTRLTVT.

The chain carries TRBV10-3 and TRBJ2-3; 8 nucleotides agree with TRBD2. The CDR3 is 15 residues long. The germline gives CDR1 ENHRY, CDR2 SYGVKD. J gave up 0 bases and V 4 bases, and 3 bases lay outside the gene matches. The CDR3 loop reads CAISGSGGSTDTQYF. For the CDR3, the DNA is TGTGCCATCAGTGGGAGCGGGGGTAGCACAGATACGCAGTATTTT.

This clone was detected only once. The chain combines TRBV18 with TRBJ2-7; 8 bases agree with TRBD1. This CDR3 has 15 amino acids. Germline V gene lookup returns CDR1 KGHSH and CDR2 LQKENI. The junction had 12 bases not matched to a gene; V was cut back by 4 bases and J by 7 bases. The DNA of the CDR3 is TGTGCCAGCTCACAAGGTGGTCAGGGGGCGCGTGAGCAGTACTTC. Translating it yields CASSQGGQGAREQYF.

The CDR3 reads CASSLRRDFQETQYF. Here the CDR3 DNA reads TGTGCCAGCAGCCTACGAAGGGACTTCCAAGAGACCCAGTACTTC. The rearrangement joins TRBV6-2 or TRBV6-3 to TRBJ2-5, with D tentatively TRBD2 (6 bases). The germline V gene has CDR1 MNHEY and CDR2 SVGEGT. This CDR3 spans 15 amino acids. V shed 6 bases and J shed 1 base, with 15 bases lying between them.

The chain carries TRBV9 and TRBJ1-1, with a weak D call TRBD1 (5 bases). Per germline, CDR1 SGDLS and CDR2 YYNGEE. The CDR3 extends over 15 amino acids. Trimming cost V 0 bases and J 3 bases, with 12 bases left between them. CDR3 DNA sequence: TGTGCCAGCAGCGTAGGTCAGGGACTGGACACTGAAGCTTTCTTT. It encodes CASSVGQGLDTEAFF.

The rearrangement joins TRBV12-5 to TRBJ1-4, with D maybe TRBD1 (5 bases). The length of the CDR3 is 16 residues. V was shortened by 2 bases and J by 5 bases, with 15 bases between the two germline ends. Per germline, CDR1 LGHNT and CDR2 FRNRAP. The CDR3 loop is CASGLSPTARNEKLFF. DNA of the CDR3: TGTGCTAGTGGTTTGTCCCCGACAGCTAGAAATGAAAAACTGTTTTTT.

The chain uses TRBV5-4 and TRBJ2-2, with 8 bases fitting TRBD2. With V trimmed by 4 bases and J by 0 bases, 5 bases remained unmatched. This CDR3 has 16 residues. Per germline, CDR1 SGHNT and CDR2 YYREEE (reference sequence). CDR3 nucleotides: TGTGCCAGCAGCCTGGCGGGGGGCCCGAACACCGGGGAGCTGTTTTTT. Its protein product is CASSLAGGPNTGELFF.

This chain connects TRBV7-9 to TRBJ2-1; TRBD2 might be the D (5 bases). Germline loops: CDR1 SEHNR, CDR2 FQNEAQ (reference sequence). Trimming shortened V by 5 bases and J by 8 bases, and 13 bases separated the two germline ends. The CDR3 consists of 13 residues. The CDR3 spells CASSPSVGDEQFF. The CDR3 DNA reads TGTGCCAGCAGCCCATCCGTCGGGGATGAGCAGTTCTTC.

This chain joins TRBV4-3 and TRBJ2-6; D remains ambiguous. The V end lost 1 base, the J end lost 1 base, and 8 bases lay between the germline ends. This CDR3 contains 16 residues. From germline, CDR1 is LGHNA and CDR2 YSLEER. The CDR3 DNA sequence: TGCGCCAGCAGCCAAGGAATCCAGTCTGGGGCCAACGTCCTGACTTTC. Its translation: CASSQGIQSGANVLTF.

This chain joins TRBV7-2 and TRBJ1-2; the D gene is possibly TRBD1 (5 bases). The CDR3 has 14 amino acids. Germline V gene data show CDR1 as SGHTA and CDR2 as FQGNSA. Trimming removed 4 bases from V and 4 bases from J, with 13 bases in between. The CDR3 sequence: CASSSSGGSYGYTF. CDR3 nucleotides: TGTGCCAGCAGCTCGTCCGGGGGGAGCTATGGCTACACCTTC.

This chain joins TRBV4-3 and TRBJ1-2, with D perhaps matching TRBD1 (5 bases). V lost 0 bases and J lost 2, with 16 bases in between. The CDR3 runs 17 residues. The germline V gene has CDR1 LGHNA and CDR2 YSLEER. This CDR3 reads CASSQDLSAWGNYGYTF. The CDR3 DNA is TGCGCCAGCAGCCAAGATCTTTCAGCTTGGGGCAACTATGGCTACACCTTC.

This sequence joins TRBV5-5 and TRBJ1-3; a weak D match, TRBD1 (6 bases). V shed 1 base and J shed 8 bases, with 16 bases lying between them. The CDR3 length is 15 residues. CDR1 SGHKS and CDR2 YYEKEE come from the germline V gene (reference sequence). The chain's CDR3 is CASSLQGTAGDTIYF. In nucleotides, the CDR3 is TGTGCCAGCAGCTTGCAGGGGACGGCCGGCGACACCATATATTTT. Based on the CDR3 plus reference TRBV5-5 and TRBJ1-3, the full variable domain is DAGVTQSPTHLIKTRGQQVTLRCSPISGHKSVSWYQQVLGQGPQFIFQYYEKEERGRGNFPDRFSARQFPNYSSELNVNALLLGDSALYLCASSLQGTAGDTIYFGEGSWLTVV.

The V gene is TRBV7-3, the J gene TRBJ1-2, with 8 bases lining up with TRBD1. The CDR3 length is 15 residues. The ends lost 5 bases at V and 2 bases at J; junction bases unmatched: 7. Looked up from germline, CDR1 is SGHTA and CDR2 is FQGTGA. Here the CDR3 DNA reads TGTGCCAGCAGCGTCGGACAGGGCACCAACTATGGCTACACCTTC. It is translated as CASSVGQGTNYGYTF. The complete variable domain, with remaining parts taken from reference TRBV7-3 and TRBJ1-2, reads GAGVSQTPSNKVTEKGKYVELRCDPISGHTALYWYRQSLGQGPEFLIYFQGTGAADDSGLPNDRFFAVRPEGSVSTLKIQRTERGDSAVYLCASSVGQGTNYGYTFGSGTRLTVV.